This is a list of T cell receptor beta chains from one sample in a study of neurological immune-mediated disorders. TCRdb recomputed calls from the 5' RACE reads with MiXCR, one row per CDR3 protein. The table records tens of thousands of distinct CDR3 sequences, approximately 2.4% of them present only once. The sequenced material came from PBMCs. These TCRs come from a woman between 25 and 40 years old with multiple sclerosis. Both conserved end residues are part of each CDR3. A D gene is named only where the DNA matches it firmly. A clone size is listed for some rows: how often the clone was seen (once, few, many), or a class if it is expanded.

j_call clone_size d_call v_call cdr3_nt cdr3_aa
TRBJ2-5 many - TRBV7-2 TGTGCCAGCAGCTTAGGAGGCGTCTATCAACAAGAGACCCAGTACTTC CASSLGGVYQQETQYF
TRBJ1-1 many TRBD1 TRBV10-3 TGTGCCATCGGGACAGGGGTGAACACTGAAGCTTTCTTT CAIGTGVNTEAFF
TRBJ1-2 many - TRBV20-1 TGCAGTGCTAACCCGACAGGCAACTATGGCTACACCTTC CSANPTGNYGYTF
TRBJ2-1 many - TRBV9 TGTGCCAGCAGTGCACTAGTTGGCTCCTACAATGAGCAGTTCTTC CASSALVGSYNEQFF
TRBJ2-5 many - TRBV6-6 TGTGCCAGCAGTTACTCGATCCCCCTAGCTTCCGCGGAGACCCAGTACTTC CASSYSIPLASAETQYF
TRBJ1-5 many - TRBV20-1 TGCAGTGCCCAGGCCGACGGGAATCAGCCCCAGCATTTT CSAQADGNQPQHF
TRBJ2-1 many - TRBV20-1 TGCAGCACAGGGAAGTTTGATGAGCAGTTCTTC CSTGKFDEQFF
TRBJ2-1 many - TRBV27 TGTGCCAGCAGTTTATTAACCCCCGAGACTAGAAATGAGCAGTTCTTC CASSLLTPETRNEQFF
TRBJ2-5 many TRBD2 TRBV5-1 TGCGCCAGCAGCTCACTAGCGGAGGCGCAAGAGACCCAGTACTTC CASSSLAEAQETQYF
TRBJ2-3 many TRBD2 TRBV27 TGTGCCAGCAGTCCAGACGACAGACTAGCGGGAGTGAGGCCTAAGTATTTT CASSPDDRLAGVRPKYF
TRBJ2-3 many TRBD2 TRBV5-1 TGCGCCAGTCAACTAGCGGGAGCAGATACGCAGTATTTT CASQLAGADTQYF
TRBJ2-7 many - TRBV28 TGTGCCAGCGGGTCAGACAGGGACTCTTCCTACGAGCAGTACTTC CASGSDRDSSYEQYF
TRBJ2-7 - - TRBV12-3/TRBV12-4 TGTGCCAGCAGTTTAGGGGACGTAGCCTACGAGCAGTACTTC CASSLGDVAYEQYF
TRBJ2-7 many TRBD2 TRBV5-1 TGCGCCAGCAGCTTCCCGGGAGGGACGTACTCCTACGAGCAGTACTTC CASSFPGGTYSYEQYF
TRBJ2-1 many - TRBV12-3/TRBV12-4 TGTGCCAGCAGCCCCCACAATGAGCAGTTCTTC CASSPHNEQFF
TRBJ2-6 many - TRBV18 TGTGCCAGCTTCCCCCGTGGGGCCAACGTCCTGACTTTC CASFPRGANVLTF
TRBJ1-1 many - TRBV10-1 TGCGCCAGCACCCCGGGGGGACTGAACACTGAAGCTTTCTTT CASTPGGLNTEAFF
TRBJ1-2 many - TRBV28 TGTGCCAGCAGTTTATGGACAAGGCGACTTCGAGGCTACACCTTC CASSLWTRRLRGYTF
TRBJ2-3 many TRBD2 TRBV7-2 TGTGCCAGCAACTTCGGGGGGGATACGCAGTATTTT CASNFGGDTQYF
TRBJ2-2 many TRBD2 TRBV5-1 TGCGCCAGCAGCTTGCCCTCTCGACTAGCGGGAGCGAACACCGGGGAGCTGTTTTTT CASSLPSRLAGANTGELFF